This TCR beta chain was identified in a study of OX40 agonist ivuxolimab in advanced cancers. This CDR3 has 20 amino acids. The germline CDR1 and CDR2 sequences are LGHNA and YSLEER. The V segment lost 0 bases and the J segment 0 bases; nucleotides outside the gene matches: 13. About this clone: The antigen is not known.

Peripheral blood came from all dose cohorts at three timepoints. Overall study results and limits: With doses of 0.1 to 3.0 mg/kg, CD4+ and CD8+ blood T cells had undergone clonal expansion by week 6. People who partly responded at 0.1-3.0 mg/kg had some of the least clonal expansion seen. Specificity for antigen went undetermined in the expanded peripheral T cells.

Profiling relied on immunoSEQ multiplex PCR, and the TCRdb table lists in-frame clones only, not all of them. The sample holds about 83,000 clones, about 90% seen once. The chain joins TRBV4-3 to TRBJ2-1; TRBD2 aligns across 8 bases. Specimen: CD4+ or CD8+ T cells sorted from blood, collected in a trial of the OX40 agonist ivuxolimab. This receptor was taken from an adult with an advanced solid tumor such as melanoma, head and neck, liver or kidney cancer. Written as DNA, the CDR3 is TGCGCCAGCAGCCAAGATCTCTTGCGGGAGGTCCCGAGCTCCTACAATGAGCAGTTCTTC. The encoded protein is CASSQDLLREVPSSYNEQFF.